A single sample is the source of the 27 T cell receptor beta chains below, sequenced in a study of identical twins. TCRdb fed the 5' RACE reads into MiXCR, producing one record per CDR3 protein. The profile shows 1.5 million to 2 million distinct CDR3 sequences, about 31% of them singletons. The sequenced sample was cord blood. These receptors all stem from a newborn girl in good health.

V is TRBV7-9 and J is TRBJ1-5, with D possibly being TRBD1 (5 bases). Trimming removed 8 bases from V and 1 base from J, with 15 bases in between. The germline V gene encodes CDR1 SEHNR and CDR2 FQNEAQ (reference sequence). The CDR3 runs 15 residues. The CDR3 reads CASGSGPLSNQPQHF. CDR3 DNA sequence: TGTGCCAGCGGCTCGGGGCCTTTAAGCAATCAGCCCCAGCATTTT.

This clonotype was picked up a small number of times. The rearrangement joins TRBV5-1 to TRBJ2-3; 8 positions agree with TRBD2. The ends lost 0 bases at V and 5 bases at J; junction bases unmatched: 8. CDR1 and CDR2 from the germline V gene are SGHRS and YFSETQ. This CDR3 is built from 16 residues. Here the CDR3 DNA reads TGCGCCAGCAGCTTGGGGTTCCTAGCGGGTAGAGATACGCAGTATTTT. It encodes CASSLGFLAGRDTQYF.

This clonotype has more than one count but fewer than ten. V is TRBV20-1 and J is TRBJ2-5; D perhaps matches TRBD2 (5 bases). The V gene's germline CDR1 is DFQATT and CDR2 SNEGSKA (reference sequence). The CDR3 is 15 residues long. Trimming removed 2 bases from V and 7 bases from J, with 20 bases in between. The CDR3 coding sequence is TGCAGTGCTAGACGTTACCTCGACGGGGTGGGGACCCAGTACTTC. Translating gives CSARRYLDGVGTQYF.

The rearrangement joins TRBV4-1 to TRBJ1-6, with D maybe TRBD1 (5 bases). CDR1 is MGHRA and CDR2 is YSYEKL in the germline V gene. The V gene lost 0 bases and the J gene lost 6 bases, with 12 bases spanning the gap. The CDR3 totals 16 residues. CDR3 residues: CASSQDWGGVNSPLHF. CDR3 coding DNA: TGCGCCAGCAGCCAAGATTGGGGGGGAGTTAATTCACCCCTCCACTTT.

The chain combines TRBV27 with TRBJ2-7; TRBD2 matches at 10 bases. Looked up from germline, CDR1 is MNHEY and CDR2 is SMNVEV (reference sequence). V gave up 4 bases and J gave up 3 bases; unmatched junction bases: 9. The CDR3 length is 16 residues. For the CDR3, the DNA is TGTGCCAGCAGTTCCTTTACTAGCGGGGTCCGCTACGAGCAGTACTTC. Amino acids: CASSSFTSGVRYEQYF.

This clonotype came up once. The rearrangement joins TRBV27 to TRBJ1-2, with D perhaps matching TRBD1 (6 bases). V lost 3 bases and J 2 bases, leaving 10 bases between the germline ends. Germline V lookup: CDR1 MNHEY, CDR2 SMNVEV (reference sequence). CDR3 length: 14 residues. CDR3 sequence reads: CASSFLGQNYGYTF. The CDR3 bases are TGTGCCAGCAGTTTTCTCGGACAGAACTATGGCTACACCTTC.

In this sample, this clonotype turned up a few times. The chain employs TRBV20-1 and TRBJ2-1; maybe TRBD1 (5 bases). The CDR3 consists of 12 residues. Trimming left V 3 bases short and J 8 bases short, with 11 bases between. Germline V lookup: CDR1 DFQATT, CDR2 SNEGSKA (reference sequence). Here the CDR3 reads CSARSQVYEQFF. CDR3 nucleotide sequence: TGCAGTGCTAGGTCACAGGTATATGAGCAGTTCTTC.

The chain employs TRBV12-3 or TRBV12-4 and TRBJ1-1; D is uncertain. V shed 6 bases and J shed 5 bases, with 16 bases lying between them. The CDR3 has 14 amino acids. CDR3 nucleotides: TGTGCCAGCAGATTACCGCATGAGCGGACTGAAGCTTTCTTT. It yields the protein CASRLPHERTEAFF.

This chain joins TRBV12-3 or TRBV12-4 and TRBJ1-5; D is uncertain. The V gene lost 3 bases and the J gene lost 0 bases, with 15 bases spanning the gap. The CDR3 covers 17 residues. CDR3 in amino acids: CASSFYDWANSNQPQHF. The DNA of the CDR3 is TGTGCCAGCAGTTTTTACGATTGGGCGAATAGCAATCAGCCCCAGCATTTT.

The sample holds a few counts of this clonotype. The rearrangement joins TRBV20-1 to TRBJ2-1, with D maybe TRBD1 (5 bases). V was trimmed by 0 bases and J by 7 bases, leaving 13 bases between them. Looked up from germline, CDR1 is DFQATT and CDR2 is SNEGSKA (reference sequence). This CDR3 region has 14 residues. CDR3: CSARDRQMWNEQFF. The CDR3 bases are TGCAGTGCTAGAGATCGACAGATGTGGAATGAGCAGTTCTTC.

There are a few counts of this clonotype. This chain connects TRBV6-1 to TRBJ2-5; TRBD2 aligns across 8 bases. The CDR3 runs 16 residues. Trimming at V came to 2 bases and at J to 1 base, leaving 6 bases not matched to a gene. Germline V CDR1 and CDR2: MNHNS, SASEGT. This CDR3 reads CASSEIKREIQETQYF. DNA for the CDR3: TGTGCCAGCAGTGAAATTAAGCGGGAGATCCAAGAGACCCAGTACTTC.

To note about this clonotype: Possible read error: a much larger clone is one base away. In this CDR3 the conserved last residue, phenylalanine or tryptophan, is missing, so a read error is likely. The CDR3 region is CSVGTGNYEQYL. In nucleotides, the CDR3 is TGCAGCGTTGGGACAGGCAACTACGAGCAGTACTTA. The chain uses TRBV29-1 and TRBJ2-7; 7 bases align to TRBD1. The junction had 3 bases not matched to a gene; V was cut back by 4 bases and J by 3 bases. The CDR3 is 12 amino acids. Germline lookup yields CDR1 SQVTM and CDR2 ANQGSEA.

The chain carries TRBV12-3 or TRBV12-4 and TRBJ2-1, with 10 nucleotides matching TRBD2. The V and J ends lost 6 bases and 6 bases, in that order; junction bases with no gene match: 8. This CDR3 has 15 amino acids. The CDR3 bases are TGTGCCAGCAGGCCCACTAGCGGGAAGGTCAATGAGCAGTTCTTC. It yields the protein CASRPTSGKVNEQFF.

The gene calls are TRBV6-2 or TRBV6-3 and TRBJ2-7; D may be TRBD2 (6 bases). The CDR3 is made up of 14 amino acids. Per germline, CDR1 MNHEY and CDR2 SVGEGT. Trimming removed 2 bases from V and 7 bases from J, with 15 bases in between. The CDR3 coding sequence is TGTGCCAGCAGTTACGAGGGAGGTTACAATGAGCAGTACTTC. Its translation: CASSYEGGYNEQYF.

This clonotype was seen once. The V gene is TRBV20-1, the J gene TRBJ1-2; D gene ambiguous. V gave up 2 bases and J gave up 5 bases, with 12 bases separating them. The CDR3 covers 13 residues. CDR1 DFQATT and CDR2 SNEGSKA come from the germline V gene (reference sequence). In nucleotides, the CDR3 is TGCAGTGCTAGATACGATCCTCCTTATGGCTACACCTTC. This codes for CSARYDPPYGYTF.

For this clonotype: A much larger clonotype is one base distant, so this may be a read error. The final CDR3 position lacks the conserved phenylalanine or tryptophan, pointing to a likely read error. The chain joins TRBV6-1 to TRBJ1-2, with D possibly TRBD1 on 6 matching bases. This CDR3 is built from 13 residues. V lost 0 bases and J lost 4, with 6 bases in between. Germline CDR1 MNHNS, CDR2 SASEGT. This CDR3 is CASSEAGGYGYTV. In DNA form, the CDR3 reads TGTGCCAGCAGTGAAGCAGGGGGCTATGGCTACACCGTC.

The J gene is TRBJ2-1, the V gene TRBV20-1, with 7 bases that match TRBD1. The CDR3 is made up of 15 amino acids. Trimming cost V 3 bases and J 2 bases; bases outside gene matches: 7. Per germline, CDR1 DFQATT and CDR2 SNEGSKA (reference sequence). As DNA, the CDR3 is TGCAGTGCTAGTAGGAACAGGGGACCCTACAATGAGCAGTTCTTC. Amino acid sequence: CSASRNRGPYNEQFF.

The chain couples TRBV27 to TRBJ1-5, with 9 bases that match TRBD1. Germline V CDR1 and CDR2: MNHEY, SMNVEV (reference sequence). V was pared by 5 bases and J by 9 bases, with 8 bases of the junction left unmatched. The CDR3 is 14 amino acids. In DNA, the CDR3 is TGTGCCAGCAGTGACGGGACAGGGATTCTGCCCCAGCATTTT. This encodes CASSDGTGILPQHF.

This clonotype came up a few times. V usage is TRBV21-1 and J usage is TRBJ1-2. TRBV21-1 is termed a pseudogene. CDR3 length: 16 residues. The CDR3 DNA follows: TGTGCCAGCAGCAAATTCCACCTCCCTACTAACTATGGCTACACCTTC. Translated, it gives CASSKFHLPTNYGYTF.

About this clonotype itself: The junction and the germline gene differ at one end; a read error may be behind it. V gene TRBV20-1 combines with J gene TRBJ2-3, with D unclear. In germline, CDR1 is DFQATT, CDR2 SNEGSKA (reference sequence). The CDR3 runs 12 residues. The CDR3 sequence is CGATSRTDTQYF. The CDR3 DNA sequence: TGCGGTGCTACCTCCAGGACGGATACGCAGTATTTT.

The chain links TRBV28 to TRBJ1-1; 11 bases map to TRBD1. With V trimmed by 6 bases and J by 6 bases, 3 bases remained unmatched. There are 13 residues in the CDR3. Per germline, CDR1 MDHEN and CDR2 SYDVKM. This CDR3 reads CASRGDRGSEAFF. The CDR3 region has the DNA TGTGCCAGCAGGGGGGACAGGGGGTCTGAAGCTTTCTTT.

CDR3 DNA sequence: TGCAGTGCTCCGAAGACTAGCTCTCGAGATACGCAGTATTTT. It translates to CSAPKTSSRDTQYF. V is TRBV20-1 and J is TRBJ2-3; 7 nucleotides line up with TRBD2. This CDR3 region has 14 residues. The germline gives CDR1 DFQATT, CDR2 SNEGSKA (reference sequence). The V gene end was trimmed by 5 bases and the J gene end by 5 bases; junction bases not matched to a gene: 10.

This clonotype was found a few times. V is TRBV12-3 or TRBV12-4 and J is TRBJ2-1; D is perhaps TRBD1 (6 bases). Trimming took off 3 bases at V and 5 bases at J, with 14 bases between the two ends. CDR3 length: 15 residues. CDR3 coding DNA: TGTGCCAGCAGTTTGCCCCAGGGGAGACACAATGAGCAGTTCTTC. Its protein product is CASSLPQGRHNEQFF.

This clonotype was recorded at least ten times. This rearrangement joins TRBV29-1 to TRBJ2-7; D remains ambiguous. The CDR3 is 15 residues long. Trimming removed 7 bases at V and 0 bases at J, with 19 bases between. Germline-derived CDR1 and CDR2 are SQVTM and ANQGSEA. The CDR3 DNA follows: TGCAGCGCCAACTTGGCGCAGGTGGGCTCCTACGAGCAGTACTTC. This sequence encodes CSANLAQVGSYEQYF.

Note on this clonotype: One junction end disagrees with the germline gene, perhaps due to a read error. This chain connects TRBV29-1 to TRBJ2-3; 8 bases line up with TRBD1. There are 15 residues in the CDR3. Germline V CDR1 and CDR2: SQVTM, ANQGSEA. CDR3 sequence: CSVEGGDRSTDTRYF. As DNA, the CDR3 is TGCAGCGTTGAAGGGGGGGACAGGAGCACAGATACGCGGTATTTT.

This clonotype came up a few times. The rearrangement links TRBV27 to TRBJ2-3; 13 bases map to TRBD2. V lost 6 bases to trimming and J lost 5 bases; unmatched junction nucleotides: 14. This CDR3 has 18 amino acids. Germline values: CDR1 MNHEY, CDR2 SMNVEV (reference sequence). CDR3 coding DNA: TGTGCCAGCAGCCGGACAGGGGGCCGGACTAGCGGGAGAGATACGCAGTATTTT. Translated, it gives CASSRTGGRTSGRDTQYF.

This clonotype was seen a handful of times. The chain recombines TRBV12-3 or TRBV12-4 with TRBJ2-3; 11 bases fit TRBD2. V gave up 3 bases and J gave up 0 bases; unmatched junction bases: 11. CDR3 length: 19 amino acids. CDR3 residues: CASSFRLAGITYSTDTQYF. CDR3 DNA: TGTGCCAGCAGTTTTAGACTAGCGGGAATAACGTATAGCACAGATACGCAGTATTTT.